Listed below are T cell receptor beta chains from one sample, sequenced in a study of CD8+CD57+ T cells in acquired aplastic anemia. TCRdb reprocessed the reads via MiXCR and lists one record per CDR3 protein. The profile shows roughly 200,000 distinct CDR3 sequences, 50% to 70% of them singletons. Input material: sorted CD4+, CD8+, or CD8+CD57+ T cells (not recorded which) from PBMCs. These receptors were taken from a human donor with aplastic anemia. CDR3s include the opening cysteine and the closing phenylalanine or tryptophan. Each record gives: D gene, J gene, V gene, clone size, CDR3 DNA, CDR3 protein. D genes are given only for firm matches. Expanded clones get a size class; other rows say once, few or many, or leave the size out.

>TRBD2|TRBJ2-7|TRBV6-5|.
TGTGCCAGCGGACGACTAGCGGGAGCCTACGAGCAGTACTTC
CASGRLAGAYEQYF
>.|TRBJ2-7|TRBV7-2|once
TGTGCCAGCAGCCGAGGTCGTGGGGACGTAGAAGAGCAGTACTTC
CASSRGRGDVEEQYF
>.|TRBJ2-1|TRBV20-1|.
TGCAGTGCTAGGACTAGCTCCTACAATGAGCAGTTCTTC
CSARTSSYNEQFF
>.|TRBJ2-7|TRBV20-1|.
TGCAGTGCAGCGGGCGGCTCCTACGAGCAGTACTTC
CSAAGGSYEQYF
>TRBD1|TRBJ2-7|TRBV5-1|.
TGCGCCAGCAGCTTGTTGGTCGGACAGGGAGGCGAGCAGTACTTC
CASSLLVGQGGEQYF
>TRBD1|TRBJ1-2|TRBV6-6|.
TGTGCCAGCAGTTACGACTTCGGGACAGTTTATGGCTACACCTTC
CASSYDFGTVYGYTF
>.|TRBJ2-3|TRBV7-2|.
TGTGCCAGCAGCTTAGAGCGGTCGGCAGGGAGCACAGATACGCAGTATTTT
CASSLERSAGSTDTQYF
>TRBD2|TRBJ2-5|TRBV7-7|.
TGTGCTAGCAGCTTAAGGCTAGCGGGGGGAGGAGAACAAGAGACCCAGTACTTC
CASSLRLAGGGEQETQYF
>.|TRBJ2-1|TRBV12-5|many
TGTGCTAGTGAATCGCACCAACTTGAGCAGTTCTTC
CASESHQLEQFF
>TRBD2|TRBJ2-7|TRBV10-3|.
TGTGCCATCAGTGAGCCTTGGACTAGCGGCTACGAGCAGTACTTC
CAISEPWTSGYEQYF
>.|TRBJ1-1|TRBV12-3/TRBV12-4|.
TGTGCCAGCATCGACAGGTTGAGGAACACTGAAGCTTTCTTT
CASIDRLRNTEAFF
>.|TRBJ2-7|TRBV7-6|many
TGTGCCAGCAGCTTATCCGGGGTAGCGTCCGAGCAGTACTTC
CASSLSGVASEQYF
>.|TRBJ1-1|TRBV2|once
TGTGCCAGCAGTGGCCAGTACAACACTGAAGCTTTCTTT
CASSGQYNTEAFF
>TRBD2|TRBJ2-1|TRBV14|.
TGTGCCAGCAGCCACTACGGGAGGGCCGTACTCGATGAGCAGTTCTTC
CASSHYGRAVLDEQFF
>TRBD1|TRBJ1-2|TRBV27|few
TGTGCCAGCAGCTTGGGACAGGGGCACTATGGCTACACCTTC
CASSLGQGHYGYTF
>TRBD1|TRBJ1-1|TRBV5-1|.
TGCGCCAGCAGTACAGGGGGCGCGGACACTGAAGCTTTCTTT
CASSTGGADTEAFF
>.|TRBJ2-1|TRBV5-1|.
TGCGCCAGCAGCTTTAGCGGCAACAATGAGCAGTTCTTC
CASSFSGNNEQFF